Below, 16 T cell receptor beta chains from the same sample are listed, as sequenced in a study of breast tumors, draining lymph nodes, adjacent tissues. TCRdb re-called the multiplex PCR reads through MiXCR, storing one row per CDR3 protein. Of about 21,000 distinct CDR3 sequences listed, roughly two fifths are singletons. The sample consisted of breast tumor tissue. The receptors were gathered from a female donor with breast cancer. Some clones in this sample may be carry-over from other donors' samples.

This clonotype was recorded at least ten times. V and J are TRBV5-1 and TRBJ2-1; D gene ambiguous. The V and J ends lost 0 bases and 10 bases respectively, with 14 bases between them. This CDR3 contains 14 residues. The germline V gene encodes CDR1 SGHRS and CDR2 YFSETQ. The CDR3 DNA follows: TGCGCCAGCAGCTTGGGAACGCCGTTGTCGGAGCAGTTCTTC. It yields the protein CASSLGTPLSEQFF.

In this sample, this clonotype turned up many times. The V gene is TRBV9, the J gene TRBJ2-5, with D perhaps assigned TRBD1 or TRBD2 (7 bases each). Germline V lookup: CDR1 SGDLS, CDR2 YYNGEE. This CDR3 comprises 15 residues. Trimming removed 3 bases from V and 4 bases from J, with 16 bases in between. Here the CDR3 DNA reads TGTGCCAGCAGCGCAGAAGGCAGGGGGGGAGAGACCCAGTACTTC. Its translation is CASSAEGRGGETQYF.

Comment on this clonotype: The junction departs from the called germline gene at one end, perhaps through a read error. The V call is TRBV11-3, the J call TRBJ2-1, with D perhaps TRBD2 (6 bases). CDR1 and CDR2 (germline): SGHNT, YENEEA. The CDR3 is 14 amino acids. CDR3 in amino acids: CASSLGGPGNEQFF. The DNA for the CDR3 is TGTGCCAGCAGTTTAGGAGGGCCTGGCAATGAGCAGTTCTTC.

In this sample, this clonotype turned up many times. The chain combines TRBV11-2 with TRBJ2-2, with D tentatively TRBD1 or TRBD2 (5 bases each). This CDR3 has 15 amino acids. The germline V gene encodes CDR1 SGHAT and CDR2 FQNNGV. V was cut by 6 bases and J by 4 bases, with 15 bases left in between. The DNA of the CDR3 is TGTGCCAGCAGGTACGAGGGGTTGGTCACCGGGGAGCTGTTTTTT. It codes for CASRYEGLVTGELFF.

In this sample, this clonotype turned up many times. At one end, the junction sequence differs from germline, possibly due to a read error. The chain uses TRBV9 and TRBJ2-5; D perhaps matches TRBD2 (6 bases). The CDR3 runs to 14 residues. CDR1 and CDR2 from the germline V gene are SGDLS and YYNGEE. CDR3 region: CASSVAGTQETQSF. The CDR3 DNA reads TGTGCCAGCAGCGTAGCAGGGACTCAAGAGACCCAGTCCTTC.

V usage is TRBV24-1 and J usage is TRBJ1-4, with D hard to call. The CDR3 is 12 residues long. V lost 4 bases to trimming and J lost 10 bases, with 9 bases between them. CDR1 is KGHDR, CDR2 SFDVKD, per germline. CDR3 coding DNA: TGTGCCACCAGTGAGTCAGGAGGAAAACTGTTTTTT. Encoded protein: CATSESGGKLFF.

Notes on this clonotype: One end of the junction varies from germline; a read error may be responsible. The chain carries TRBV7-7 and TRBJ2-5; 10 bases map to TRBD1. The germline V gene has CDR1 SSHAT and CDR2 FNYEAQ (reference sequence). This CDR3 has 14 residues. The CDR3 DNA sequence: TGTGCTAGCAGTTCGGGACAGGGGAGTGAGACCCAGTACTTC. Its protein is CASSSGQGSETQYF. Filled out from reference TRBV7-7 and TRBJ2-5, the complete variable domain reads GAGVSQSPRYKVTKRGQDVTLRCDPISSHATLYWYQQALGQGPEFLTYFNYEAQPDKSGLPSDRFSAERPEGSISTLTIQRTEQRDSAMYRCASSSGQGSETQYFGPGTRLLVL.

This clonotype is medium-sized (0.01 to 0.1%) in the sample. This sequence joins TRBV24-1 and TRBJ1-2; maybe TRBD1 (6 bases). The V end was cut by 4 bases, the J end by 1 base, with 12 bases between. The CDR3 totals 15 residues. CDR1 is KGHDR and CDR2 is SFDVKD in the germline V gene. The CDR3 bases are TGTGCCACCAGTGAGGGGGGGCGAAATAACTATGGCTACACCTTC. Translated, it gives CATSEGGRNNYGYTF.

This clonotype occurred many times. This rearrangement joins TRBV7-2 to TRBJ2-5, with 16 bases identical to TRBD2. J was trimmed by 5 bases and V by 5 bases; bases with no gene match: 8. The CDR3 is made up of 17 amino acids. CDR1 and CDR2 from the germline V gene are SGHTA and FQGNSA. The CDR3 sequence: CASSMGLAGGGWETQYF. In nucleotides, the CDR3 is TGTGCCAGCAGCATGGGACTAGCGGGAGGGGGTTGGGAGACCCAGTACTTC.

This clonotype was seen a few times. The J gene is TRBJ1-6, the V gene TRBV7-9, with D possibly being TRBD1 (5 bases). V lost 4 bases to trimming and J lost 7 bases, with 14 bases between them. The CDR3 is 15 residues long. The germline V gene has CDR1 SEHNR and CDR2 FQNEAQ (reference sequence). The CDR3 loop reads CASSSTEVPNSPLHF. CDR3 in DNA: TGTGCCAGCAGCTCGACAGAGGTCCCAAATTCACCCCTCCACTTT. The whole variable domain, filled in from reference TRBV7-9 and TRBJ1-6, reads DTGVSQNPRHKITKRGQNVTFRCDPISEHNRLYWYRQTLGQGPEFLTYFQNEAQLEKSRLLSDRFSAERPKGSFSTLEIQRTEQGDSAMYLCASSSTEVPNSPLHFGNGTRLTVT.

J is TRBJ1-2 and V is TRBV27, with D possibly matching TRBD1 (6 bases). The ends were cut back, 6 bases at V and 5 bases at J, with 13 bases in the middle. This CDR3 is 13 amino acids long. Germline V CDR1 and CDR2: MNHEY, SMNVEV (reference sequence). The CDR3 loop reads CASRGGASYGYTF. For the CDR3, the DNA is TGTGCCAGCAGGGGGGGGGCAAGTTATGGCTACACCTTC.

As DNA, the CDR3 is TGTGCTAGTGGGATCGGAGATACGCAGTATTTT. Translating it yields CASGIGDTQYF. The chain is built from TRBV12-5 and TRBJ2-3; D remains ambiguous. Germline loops: CDR1 LGHNT, CDR2 FRNRAP. CDR3 length: 11 residues. Trimming cost V 6 bases and J 5 bases, with 6 bases left between them. The whole variable domain, filled in from reference TRBV12-5 and TRBJ2-3, reads DARVTQTPRHKVTEMGQEVTMRCQPILGHNTVFWYRQTMMQGLELLAYFRNRAPLDDSGMPKDRFSAEMPDATLATLKIQPSEPRDSAVYFCASGIGDTQYFGPGTRLTVL.

The V and J genes are TRBV5-6 and TRBJ2-3; TRBD1 agrees at 10 bases. V lost 4 bases, J lost 3 bases, and 5 bases stayed unmatched. The CDR3 consists of 15 residues. Germline loops: CDR1 SGHDT, CDR2 YYEEEE. The CDR3 sequence: CASSRGQGRTDTQYF. CDR3 in DNA: TGTGCCAGCAGCCGGGGACAGGGGAGAACAGATACGCAGTATTTT.

The V gene is TRBV14, the J gene TRBJ2-7, with 12 nucleotides matching TRBD2. J was trimmed by 3 bases and V by 3 bases; bases with no gene match: 9. CDR3 length: 17 residues. The germline CDR1 and CDR2 sequences are SGHDN and FVKESK. The CDR3 coding sequence is TGTGCCAGCAGCCAGAGGACTAGCGGGATGCCAGGCTACGAGCAGTACTTC. Residues: CASSQRTSGMPGYEQYF. The full variable domain, with the rest looked up from reference TRBV14 and TRBJ2-7, is EAGVTQFPSHSVIEKGQTVTLRCDPISGHDNLYWYRRVMGKEIKFLLHFVKESKQDESGMPNNRFLAERTGGTYSTLKVQPAELEDSGVYFCASSQRTSGMPGYEQYFGPGTRLTVT.

This clonotype turned up a few times. V usage is TRBV29-1 and J usage is TRBJ2-1, with D tentatively TRBD2 (6 bases). CDR1 is SQVTM and CDR2 is ANQGSEA in the germline V gene. Trimming stripped 7 bases from V and 4 bases from J, with 14 bases between. The CDR3 is 13 amino acids. CDR3 DNA: TGCAGCGCCCAAGGGGACTCGTACAATGAGCAGTTCTTC. As protein: CSAQGDSYNEQFF.

This clonotype is deemed medium-sized. V usage is TRBV20-1 and J usage is TRBJ2-3; the match to TRBD2 covers 9 bases. Losses at the gene ends were 3 bases for V and 0 bases for J; bases not matched to a gene: 10. Germline assignment: CDR1 DFQATT and CDR2 SNEGSKA (reference sequence). This CDR3 has 17 amino acids. The CDR3 here is CSARAWASGISTDTQYF. As DNA, the CDR3 is TGCAGTGCTAGGGCGTGGGCTAGCGGGATTAGCACAGATACGCAGTATTTT.